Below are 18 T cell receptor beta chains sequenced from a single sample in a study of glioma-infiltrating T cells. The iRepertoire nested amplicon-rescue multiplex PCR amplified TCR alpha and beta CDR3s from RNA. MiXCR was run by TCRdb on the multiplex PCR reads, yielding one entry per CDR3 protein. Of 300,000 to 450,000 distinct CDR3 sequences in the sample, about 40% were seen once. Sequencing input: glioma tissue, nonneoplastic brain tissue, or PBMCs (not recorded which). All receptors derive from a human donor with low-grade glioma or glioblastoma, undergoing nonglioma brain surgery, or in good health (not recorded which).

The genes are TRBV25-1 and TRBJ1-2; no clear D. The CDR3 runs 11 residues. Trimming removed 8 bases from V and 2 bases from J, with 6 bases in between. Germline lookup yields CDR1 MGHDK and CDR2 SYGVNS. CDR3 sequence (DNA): TGTGCCAGCTACCAGAACTATGGCTACACCTTC. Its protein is CASYQNYGYTF.

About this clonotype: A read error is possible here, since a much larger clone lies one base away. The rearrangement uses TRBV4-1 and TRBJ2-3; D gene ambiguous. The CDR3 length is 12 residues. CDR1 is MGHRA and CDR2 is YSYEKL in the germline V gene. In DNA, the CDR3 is TGCGCCAGCAGCGTAGACTTCTATACGCGGTATTTT. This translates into CASSVDFYTRYF.

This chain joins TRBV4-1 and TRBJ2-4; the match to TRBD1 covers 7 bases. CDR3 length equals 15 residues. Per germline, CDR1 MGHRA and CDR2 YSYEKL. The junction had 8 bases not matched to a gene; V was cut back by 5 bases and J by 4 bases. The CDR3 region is CASSSTQDRKNIQYF. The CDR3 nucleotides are TGCGCCAGCAGCTCTACCCAGGACAGGAAAAACATTCAGTACTTC.

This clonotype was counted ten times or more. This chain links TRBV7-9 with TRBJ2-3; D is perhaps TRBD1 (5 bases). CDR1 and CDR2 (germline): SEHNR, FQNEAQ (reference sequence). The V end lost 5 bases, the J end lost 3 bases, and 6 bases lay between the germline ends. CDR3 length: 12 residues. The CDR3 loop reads CASSQGTDTQYF. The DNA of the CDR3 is TGTGCCAGCAGCCAGGGAACAGATACGCAGTATTTT.

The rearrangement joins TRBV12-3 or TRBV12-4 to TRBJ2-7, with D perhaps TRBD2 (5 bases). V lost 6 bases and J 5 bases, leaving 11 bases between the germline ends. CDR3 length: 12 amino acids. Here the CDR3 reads CASSLLAHEQYF. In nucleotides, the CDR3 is TGTGCCAGCAGCCTTCTAGCCCACGAGCAGTACTTC.

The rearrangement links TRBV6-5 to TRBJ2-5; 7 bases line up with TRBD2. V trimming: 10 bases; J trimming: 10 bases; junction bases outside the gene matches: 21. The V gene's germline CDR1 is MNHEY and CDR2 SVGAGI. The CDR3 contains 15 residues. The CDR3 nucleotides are TGTGCCATCAATCCCTCGGGACTATCTTTACGGGGCCAGTACTTC. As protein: CAINPSGLSLRGQYF.

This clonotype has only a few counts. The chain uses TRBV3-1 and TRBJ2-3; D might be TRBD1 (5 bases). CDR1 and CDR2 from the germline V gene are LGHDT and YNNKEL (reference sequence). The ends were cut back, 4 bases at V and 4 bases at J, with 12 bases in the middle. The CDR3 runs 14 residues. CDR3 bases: TGTGCCAGCAGCCTCGCGATGGGGCCAGATACGCAGTATTTT. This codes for CASSLAMGPDTQYF.

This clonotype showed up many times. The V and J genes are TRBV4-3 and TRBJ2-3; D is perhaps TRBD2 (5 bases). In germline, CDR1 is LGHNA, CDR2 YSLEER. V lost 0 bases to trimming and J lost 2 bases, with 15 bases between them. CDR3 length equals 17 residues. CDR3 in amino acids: CASSQEGLEGPTDTQYF. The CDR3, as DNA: TGCGCCAGCAGCCAAGAAGGGCTAGAGGGCCCCACAGATACGCAGTATTTT.

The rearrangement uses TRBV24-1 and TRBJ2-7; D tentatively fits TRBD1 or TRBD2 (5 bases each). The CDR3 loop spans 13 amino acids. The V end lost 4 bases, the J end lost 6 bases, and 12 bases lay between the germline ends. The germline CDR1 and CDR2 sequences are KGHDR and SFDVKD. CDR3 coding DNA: TGTGCCACCAGTGAGCCAGGGAGATGCGAGCAGTACTTC. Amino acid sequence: CATSEPGRCEQYF.

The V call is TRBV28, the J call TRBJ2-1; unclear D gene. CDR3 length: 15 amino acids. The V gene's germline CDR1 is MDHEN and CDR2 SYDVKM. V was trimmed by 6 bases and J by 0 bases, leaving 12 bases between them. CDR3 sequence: CASRFVGGSYNEQFF. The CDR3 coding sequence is TGTGCCAGCAGATTTGTTGGCGGCTCCTACAATGAGCAGTTCTTC. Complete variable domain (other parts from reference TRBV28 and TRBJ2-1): DVKVTQSSRYLVKRTGEKVFLECVQDMDHENMFWYRQDPGLGLRLIYFSYDVKMKEKGDIPEGYSVSREKKERFSLILESASTNQTSMYLCASRFVGGSYNEQFFGPGTRLTVL.

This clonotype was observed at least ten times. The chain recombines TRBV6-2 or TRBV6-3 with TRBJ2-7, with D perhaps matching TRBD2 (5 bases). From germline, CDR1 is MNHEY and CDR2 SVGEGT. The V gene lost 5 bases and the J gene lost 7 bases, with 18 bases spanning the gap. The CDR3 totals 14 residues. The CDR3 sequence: CASSPYRLRGEQYF. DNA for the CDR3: TGTGCCAGCAGTCCATACCGGTTGAGAGGGGAGCAGTACTTC.

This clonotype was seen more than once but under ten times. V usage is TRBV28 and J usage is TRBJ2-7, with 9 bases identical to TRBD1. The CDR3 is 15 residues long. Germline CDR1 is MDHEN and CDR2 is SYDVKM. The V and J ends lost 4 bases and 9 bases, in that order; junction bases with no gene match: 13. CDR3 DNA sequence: TGTGCCAGCAGTTCGACAGGGGGTTCTGGATTATGGCAGTACTTC. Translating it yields CASSSTGGSGLWQYF. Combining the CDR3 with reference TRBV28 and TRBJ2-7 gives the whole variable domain DVKVTQSSRYLVKRTGEKVFLECVQDMDHENMFWYRQDPGLGLRLIYFSYDVKMKEKGDIPEGYSVSREKKERFSLILESASTNQTSMYLCASSSTGGSGLWQYFGPGTRLTVT.

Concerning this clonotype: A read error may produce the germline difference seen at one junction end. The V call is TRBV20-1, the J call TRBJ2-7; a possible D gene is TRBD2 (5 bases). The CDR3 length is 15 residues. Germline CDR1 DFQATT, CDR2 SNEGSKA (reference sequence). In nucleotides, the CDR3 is TGCAGTGCGCGCCTAACTAGAAGTTCCTCCTGCGAGCAGTACTTC. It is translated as CSARLTRSSSCEQYF.

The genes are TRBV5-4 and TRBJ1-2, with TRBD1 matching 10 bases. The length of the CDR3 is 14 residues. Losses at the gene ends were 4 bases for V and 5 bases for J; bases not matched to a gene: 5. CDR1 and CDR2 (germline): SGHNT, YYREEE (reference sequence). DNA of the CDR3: TGTGCCAGCAGCCCGGGACAGGGGTTGTATGGCTACACCTTC. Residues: CASSPGQGLYGYTF.

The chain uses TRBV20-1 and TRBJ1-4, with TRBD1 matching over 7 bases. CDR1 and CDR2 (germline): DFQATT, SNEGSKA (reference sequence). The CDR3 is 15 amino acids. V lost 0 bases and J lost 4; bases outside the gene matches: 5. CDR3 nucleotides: TGCAGTGCTAGAGATTACCGGGACAGTAATGAAAAACTGTTTTTT. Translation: CSARDYRDSNEKLFF.

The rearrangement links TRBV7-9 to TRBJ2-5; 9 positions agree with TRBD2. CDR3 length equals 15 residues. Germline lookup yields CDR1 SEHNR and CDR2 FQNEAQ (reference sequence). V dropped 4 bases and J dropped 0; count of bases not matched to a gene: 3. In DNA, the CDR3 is TGTGCCAGCAGCTCAGGGACTAGCTACCAAGAGACCCAGTACTTC. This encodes CASSSGTSYQETQYF.

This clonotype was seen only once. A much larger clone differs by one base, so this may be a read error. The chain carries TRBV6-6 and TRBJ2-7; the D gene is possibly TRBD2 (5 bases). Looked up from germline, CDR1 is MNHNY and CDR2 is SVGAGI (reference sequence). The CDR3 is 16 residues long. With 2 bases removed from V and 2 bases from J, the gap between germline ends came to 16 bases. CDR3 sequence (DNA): TGTGCCAGCAGTTACGTGCGACTACTATCCCCCTACGAGCAGTACTTC. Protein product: CASSYVRLLSPYEQYF.

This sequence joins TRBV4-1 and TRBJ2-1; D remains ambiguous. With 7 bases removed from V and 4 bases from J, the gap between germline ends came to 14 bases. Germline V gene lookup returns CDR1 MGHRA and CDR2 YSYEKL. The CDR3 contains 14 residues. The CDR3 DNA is TGCGCCAGCATCCAGGCCGTGGGGTACAATGAGCAGTTCTTC. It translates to CASIQAVGYNEQFF.